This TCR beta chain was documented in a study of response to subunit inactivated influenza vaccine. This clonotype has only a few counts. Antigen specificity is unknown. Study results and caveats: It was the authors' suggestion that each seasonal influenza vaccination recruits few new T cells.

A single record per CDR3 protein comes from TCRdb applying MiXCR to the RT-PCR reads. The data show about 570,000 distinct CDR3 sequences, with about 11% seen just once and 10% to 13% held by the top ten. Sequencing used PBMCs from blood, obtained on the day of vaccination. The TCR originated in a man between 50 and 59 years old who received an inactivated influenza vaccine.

The CDR3 loop is CASRKGPRTNQPQHF. CDR3 sequence (DNA): TGTGCCAGCAGGAAGGGCCCCCGGACCAATCAGCCCCAGCATTTT. The chain couples TRBV12-3 or TRBV12-4 to TRBJ1-5; D uncertain. The CDR3 is 15 residues long. V was shortened by 6 bases and J by 3 bases, with 15 bases between the two germline ends.